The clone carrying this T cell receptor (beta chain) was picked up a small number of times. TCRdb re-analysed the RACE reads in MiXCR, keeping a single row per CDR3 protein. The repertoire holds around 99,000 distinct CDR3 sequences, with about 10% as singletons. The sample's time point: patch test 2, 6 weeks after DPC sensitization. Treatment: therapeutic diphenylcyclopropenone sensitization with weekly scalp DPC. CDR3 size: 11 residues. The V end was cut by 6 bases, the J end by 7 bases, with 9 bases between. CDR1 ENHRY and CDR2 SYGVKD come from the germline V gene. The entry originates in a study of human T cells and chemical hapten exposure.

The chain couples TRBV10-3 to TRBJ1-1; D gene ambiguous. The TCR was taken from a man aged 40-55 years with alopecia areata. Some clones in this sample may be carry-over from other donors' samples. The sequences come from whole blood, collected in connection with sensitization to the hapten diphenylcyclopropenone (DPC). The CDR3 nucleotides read TGTGCCATCAGCAGGACGGTTGAAGCTTTCTTT. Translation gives CAISRTVEAFF.